This TCR beta chain was recorded in a study of cytomegalovirus exposure and HLA in healthy donors. Looked up from germline, CDR1 is MNHNS and CDR2 is SASEGT. This CDR3 spans 14 amino acids. V was clipped by 4 bases and J by 5 bases; unmatched bases: 5. Study findings and constraints: In a later analysis, the majority of CMV-associated beta chains seemingly showed HLA restriction. The authors later found HLA-associated TCR beta chains more clonally expanded than equally common others. Accurate prediction of most subjects' HLA-A and HLA-B alleles from TCR beta sequences was reported. Some segments of the V type, notably TRBV6-2 and TRBV6-3, were excluded as indistinguishable.

The PCR ran on 60 Vbeta and 13 Jbeta primers. Data came from immunoSEQ multiplex PCR; TCRdb stores just in-frame clones and leaves some out. In all, the sample yields tens of thousands of clones. On this clone: Antigen unknown.

The specimen sequenced was PBMCs. The sequence was obtained from a woman between 35 and 50 years old in good health and CMV-seropositive. The chain is built from TRBV6-1 and TRBJ2-1; TRBD1 matches 7 bases. The CDR3 sequence is CASSGQGDHNEQFF. The DNA for the CDR3 is TGTGCCAGCAGTGGACAGGGAGACCACAATGAGCAGTTCTTC.